These 20 T cell receptor beta chains originate from one sample sequenced in a study of shared clonotypes between healthy human individuals. Sequenced by immunoSEQ multiplex PCR; TCRdb stores in-frame clones only, minus some. The sample carries around 500,000 clones, about 78% recorded once. Sequencing was done on a sample of PBMCs. All receptors derive from a middle-aged woman in good health. Some clones in this sample may be carry-over from other donors' samples.

The chain uses TRBV5-1 and TRBJ2-1, with 12 nucleotides matching TRBD2. This CDR3 is 16 amino acids long. Germline trimming cut 0 bases from V and 7 bases from J; bases unmatched to any gene: 5. Per the germline V gene, CDR1 is SGHRS and CDR2 is YFSETQ. The CDR3: CASSLGGLAGFNEQFF. CDR3 DNA: TGCGCCAGCAGCTTGGGTGGACTAGCGGGATTTAATGAGCAGTTCTTC.

V gene TRBV7-2 combines with J gene TRBJ1-3, with unresolved D. V was clipped by 4 bases and J by 0 bases, with 7 bases between them. The CDR3 extends over 14 amino acids. Looked up from germline, CDR1 is SGHTA and CDR2 is FQGNSA. Written as DNA, the CDR3 is TGTGCCAGCAGCTCCGGACTCTCTGGAAACACCATATATTTT. Translation gives CASSSGLSGNTIYF.

This clone was counted a few times. The rearrangement uses TRBV6-1 and TRBJ1-5, with unresolved D. The V gene lost 5 bases and the J gene lost 0 bases, with 5 bases spanning the gap. Germline loops: CDR1 MNHNS, CDR2 SASEGT. This CDR3 is built from 13 residues. CDR3 sequence reads: CASSKFSNQPQHF. CDR3 sequence (DNA): TGTGCCAGCAGTAAGTTTAGCAATCAGCCCCAGCATTTT.

The CDR3 loop reads CASSQEIVTGAANEKLFF. The CDR3, as DNA: TGTGCCAGCAGCCAAGAAATAGTAACGGGGGCGGCTAATGAAAAACTGTTTTTT. The chain links TRBV4-2 to TRBJ1-4; D possibly corresponds to TRBD1 (6 bases). Trimming removed 0 bases from V and 3 bases from J, with 17 bases in between. This CDR3 has 18 residues. CDR1 is LGHNA, CDR2 YNFKEQ, per germline.

The chain is built from TRBV9 and TRBJ2-3; TRBD2 aligns across 8 bases. The germline gives CDR1 SGDLS, CDR2 YYNGEE. There are 16 residues in the CDR3. V trimming: 4 bases; J trimming: 2 bases; junction bases outside the gene matches: 9. CDR3 residues: CASSPWGSGDTDTQYF. The CDR3 nucleotides are TGTGCCAGCAGCCCTTGGGGTAGCGGGGACACAGATACGCAGTATTTT.

The chain is built from TRBV2 and TRBJ2-6; D is unclear. CDR1 and CDR2 from the germline V gene are SNHLY and FYNNEI. Between the trimmed V and J ends, which lost 7 bases and 0 bases, there was a span of 10 bases. This CDR3 comprises 15 residues. The CDR3 bases are TGTGCCAGCAATTCCTTCACCTCTGGGGCCAACGTCCTGACTTTC. The encoded protein is CASNSFTSGANVLTF.

The chain joins TRBV7-9 to TRBJ2-7, with D possibly matching TRBD2 (5 bases). Germline V gives CDR1 SEHNR, CDR2 FQNEAQ (reference sequence). V was pared by 4 bases and J by 7 bases, with 8 bases between. The CDR3 totals 11 residues. The CDR3 sequence: CASSSSGEQYF. The CDR3 DNA follows: TGTGCCAGCAGCTCCTCGGGGGAGCAGTACTTC.

This chain joins TRBV6-1 and TRBJ2-5; TRBD2 aligns across 8 bases. TRBJ2-7 explains the end of the DNA better; the J call may be wrong. CDR3 length: 15 residues. The germline V gene has CDR1 MNHNS and CDR2 SASEGT. CDR3 bases: TGTGCCAGCAGTGTGGCTAGCGGGCTCCCCTACGAGCAGTACTTC. Its translation: CASSVASGLPYEQYF.

The chain couples TRBV13 to TRBJ2-7; 10 bases agree with TRBD2. Trimming at V came to 0 bases and at J to 3 bases, leaving 11 bases not matched to a gene. CDR3 length equals 18 residues. Germline V gene data show CDR1 as PRHDT and CDR2 as FYEKMQ (reference sequence). The CDR3 sequence is CASSLGQLLAGKNYEQYF. The DNA of the CDR3 is TGTGCCAGCAGCTTAGGACAATTACTAGCGGGAAAAAACTACGAGCAGTACTTC.

This chain uses TRBV21-1 with TRBJ2-5; the tabulated D call, TRBD1, remains unverified against the DNA. TRBV21-1 is recorded as a pseudogene. The length of the CDR3 is 17 residues. CDR3 protein: CASSEPQTGGMQETQYF. CDR3 in DNA: TGTGCCAGCAGCGAGCCTCAGACAGGGGGGATGCAAGAGACCCAGTACTTC.

J is TRBJ1-5 and V is TRBV28, with D maybe TRBD1 (5 bases). This CDR3 spans 14 amino acids. The germline V gene has CDR1 MDHEN and CDR2 SYDVKM. V lost 3 bases and J lost 7, with 13 bases in between. The CDR3 region has the DNA TGTGCCAGCAGTTTTGGCAGGGTTAGCCAGCCCCAGCATTTT. Its protein product is CASSFGRVSQPQHF.

V usage is TRBV30 and J usage is TRBJ2-1, with 11 bases identical to TRBD2. J gave up 0 bases and V 8 bases, and 3 bases lay outside the gene matches. Germline CDR1 is GTSNPN and CDR2 is SVGIG (reference sequence). This CDR3 spans 14 amino acids. CDR3: CAGGLADSYNEQFF. CDR3 nucleotide sequence: TGTGCCGGGGGACTAGCGGACTCCTACAATGAGCAGTTCTTC.

The chain has TRBV2 and TRBJ2-7; D uncertain. CDR3 length: 12 amino acids. Germline V gives CDR1 SNHLY, CDR2 FYNNEI. Trimming took off 5 bases at V and 0 bases at J, with 5 bases between the two ends. This CDR3 is CASSYDSYEQYF. The CDR3 DNA is TGTGCCAGCAGTTACGACTCCTACGAGCAGTACTTC.

The chain joins TRBV7-2 to TRBJ1-2; D perhaps matches TRBD1 (5 bases). The CDR3 loop spans 16 amino acids. V shed 1 base and J shed 1 base, with 13 bases lying between them. Germline lookup yields CDR1 SGHTA and CDR2 FQGNSA. CDR3 nucleotide sequence: TGTGCCAGCAGCTTAGATTCGGGGCCTATTAACTATGGCTACACCTTC. This sequence encodes CASSLDSGPINYGYTF.

J is TRBJ2-2 and V is TRBV28, with D hard to call. Germline V gives CDR1 MDHEN, CDR2 SYDVKM. This CDR3 has 17 amino acids. Trimming shortened V by 1 base and J by 5 bases, and 17 bases separated the two germline ends. Here the CDR3 DNA reads TGTGCCAGCAGTTTATTGGTCGCAGGTGGGGTTACCGGGGAGCTGTTTTTT. Its translation is CASSLLVAGGVTGELFF.

This clone was recorded a few times. The J gene is TRBJ1-1, the V gene TRBV7-4, with D unresolved. V was trimmed by 1 base and J by 1 base, leaving 13 bases between them. The CDR3 has 16 amino acids. Germline CDR1 is SGHVT and CDR2 is SQSDAQ. The DNA for the CDR3 is TGTGCCAGCAGCTTAGAGATGGTGCGGGAGAACACTGAAGCTTTCTTT. Amino acid sequence: CASSLEMVRENTEAFF.

Comment on this clone: Other DNA sequences of this sample code for an identical CDR3. This sequence joins TRBV9 and TRBJ2-2; D not certain. Germline V gene data show CDR1 as SGDLS and CDR2 as YYNGEE. The CDR3 totals 12 residues. The germline V and J ends were trimmed by 2 bases and 2 bases, with 1 base remaining between them. CDR3 coding DNA: TGTGCCAGCAGCGTCAACACCGGGGAGCTGTTTTTT. Translation gives CASSVNTGELFF.

The chain is built from TRBV5-4 and TRBJ2-7, with 7 bases that match TRBD1. The germline CDR1 and CDR2 sequences are SGHNT and YYREEE (reference sequence). This CDR3 comprises 13 residues. V dropped 3 bases and J dropped 3; count of bases not matched to a gene: 3. CDR3 sequence reads: CASSSGQNYEQYF. The DNA of the CDR3 is TGTGCCAGCAGCTCGGGACAGAACTACGAGCAGTACTTC.

J is TRBJ2-1 and V is TRBV7-9, with TRBD2 as a possible D gene (5 bases). Germline V gives CDR1 SEHNR, CDR2 FQNEAQ (reference sequence). The CDR3 is 11 amino acids. Trimming left V 4 bases short and J 10 bases short, with 8 bases between. The DNA for the CDR3 is TGTGCCAGCAGCTCGGGATGGGAGCAGTTCTTC. It is translated as CASSSGWEQFF.

The chain is built from TRBV29-1 and TRBJ2-1; perhaps TRBD2 as D (6 bases). The length of the CDR3 is 16 residues. CDR1 and CDR2 from the germline V gene are SQVTM and ANQGSEA. Trimming removed 5 bases at V and 5 bases at J, with 22 bases between. The CDR3 is CSVQYSGSLLDNEQFF. In DNA, the CDR3 is TGCAGCGTTCAGTACTCCGGGAGTCTCCTCGACAATGAGCAGTTCTTC.